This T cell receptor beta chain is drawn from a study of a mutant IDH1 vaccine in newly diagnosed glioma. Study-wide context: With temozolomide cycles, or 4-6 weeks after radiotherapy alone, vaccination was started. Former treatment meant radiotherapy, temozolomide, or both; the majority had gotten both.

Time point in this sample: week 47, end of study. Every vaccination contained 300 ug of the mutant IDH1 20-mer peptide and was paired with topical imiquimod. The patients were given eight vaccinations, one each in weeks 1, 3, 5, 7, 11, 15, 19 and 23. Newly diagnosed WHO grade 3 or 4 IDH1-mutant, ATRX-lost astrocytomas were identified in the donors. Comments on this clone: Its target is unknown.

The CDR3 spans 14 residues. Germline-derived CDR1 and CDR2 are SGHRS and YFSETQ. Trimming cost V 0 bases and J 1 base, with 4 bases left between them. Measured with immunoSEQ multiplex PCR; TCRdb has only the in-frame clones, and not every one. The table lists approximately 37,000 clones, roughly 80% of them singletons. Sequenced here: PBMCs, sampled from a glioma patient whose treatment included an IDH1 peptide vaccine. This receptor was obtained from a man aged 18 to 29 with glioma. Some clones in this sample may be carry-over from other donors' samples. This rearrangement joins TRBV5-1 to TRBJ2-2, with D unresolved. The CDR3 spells CASSLDLNTGELFF. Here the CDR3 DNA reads TGCGCCAGCAGCTTGGACTTGAACACCGGGGAGCTGTTTTTT.